This TCR beta chain was identified in a study of T-cell reconstitution after alpha-beta-depleted transplantation in children. This clonotype was found many times. Unique molecular identifiers were incorporated into the prepared TCRbeta library. MiXCR, applied by TCRdb to the PCR reads, yields one record per CDR3 protein. The sample lists over 150,000 distinct CDR3 sequences; roughly 15% were seen once. The trim removed 5 bases at V and 5 bases at J, leaving 10 bases unmatched. Germline lookup yields CDR1 SEHNR and CDR2 FQNEAQ (reference sequence). The CDR3 runs to 15 residues. This clonotype was sampled from a human donor who donated a stem cell graft to a child with acute lymphoblastic leukemia. The specimen comprised PBMCs from the stem cell graft donor, sampled from the stem cell graft. This chain connects TRBV7-9 to TRBJ1-1; 8 bases line up with TRBD1. The CDR3 reads CASSPPDRGSTEAFF. The CDR3 DNA reads as TGTGCCAGCAGCCCTCCTGACAGGGGATCGACTGAAGCTTTCTTT.